This TCR beta chain was recorded in a study of OX40 agonist ivuxolimab in advanced cancers. About the research overall: The diagnoses of dose-escalation patients were hepatocellular carcinoma, melanoma, renal cell or head and neck cancer. Averaging around 60 years in age, with a range of roughly 23 to 85, the cohort was 82.7% male. General study points: Antigen specificity was not determined for the expanded peripheral T cells.

Of note for this clone: As yet, its antigen is unknown.

Using immunoSEQ multiplex PCR, the repertoire was profiled, and TCRdb retains in-frame clones only, with some absent. The profile shows around 79,000 clones, roughly 85% of them singletons. Germline assignment: CDR1 SGDLS and CDR2 YYNGEE. The CDR3 has 15 amino acids. V gave up 0 bases and J gave up 0 bases, with 9 bases separating them. V and J are TRBV9 and TRBJ1-1, with D possibly being TRBD1 (6 bases). The sequencing used CD4+ or CD8+ T cells sorted from blood, collected in a trial of the OX40 agonist ivuxolimab. The clonotype originates from an adult with an advanced solid tumor such as melanoma, head and neck, liver or kidney cancer. The CDR3 loop reads CASSVDQGMNTEAFF. CDR3 bases: TGTGCCAGCAGCGTAGATCAGGGGATGAACACTGAAGCTTTCTTT.